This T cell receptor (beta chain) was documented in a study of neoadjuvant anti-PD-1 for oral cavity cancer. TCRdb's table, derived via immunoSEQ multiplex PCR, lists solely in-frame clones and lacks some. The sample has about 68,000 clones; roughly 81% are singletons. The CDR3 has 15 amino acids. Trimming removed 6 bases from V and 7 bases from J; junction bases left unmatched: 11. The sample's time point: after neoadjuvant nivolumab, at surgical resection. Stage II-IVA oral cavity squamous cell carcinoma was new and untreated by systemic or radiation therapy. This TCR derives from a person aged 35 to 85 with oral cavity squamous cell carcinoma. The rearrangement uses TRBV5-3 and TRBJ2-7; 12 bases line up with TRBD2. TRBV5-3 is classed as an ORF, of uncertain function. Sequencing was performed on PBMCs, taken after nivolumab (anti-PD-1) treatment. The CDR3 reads CARTNPGLAGREQYF. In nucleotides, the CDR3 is TGTGCCAGAACCAATCCCGGACTAGCGGGAAGGGAGCAGTACTTC.